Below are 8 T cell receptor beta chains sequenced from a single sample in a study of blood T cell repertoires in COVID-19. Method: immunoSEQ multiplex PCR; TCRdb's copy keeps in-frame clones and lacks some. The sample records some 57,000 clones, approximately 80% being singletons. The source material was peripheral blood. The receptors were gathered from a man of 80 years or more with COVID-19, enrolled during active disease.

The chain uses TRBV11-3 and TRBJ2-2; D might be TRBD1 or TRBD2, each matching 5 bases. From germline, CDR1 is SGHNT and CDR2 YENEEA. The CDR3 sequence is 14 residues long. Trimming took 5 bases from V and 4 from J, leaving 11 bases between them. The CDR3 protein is CASSIGAGTGELFF. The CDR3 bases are TGTGCCAGCAGCATAGGGGCGGGCACCGGGGAGCTGTTTTTT.

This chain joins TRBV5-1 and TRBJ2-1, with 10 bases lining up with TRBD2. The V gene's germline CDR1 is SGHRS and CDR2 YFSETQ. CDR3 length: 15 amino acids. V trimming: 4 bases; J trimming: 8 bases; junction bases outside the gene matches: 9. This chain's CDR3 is CASSGIAGGLDEQFF. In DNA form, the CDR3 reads TGCGCCAGCAGCGGAATAGCGGGAGGATTGGATGAGCAGTTCTTC.

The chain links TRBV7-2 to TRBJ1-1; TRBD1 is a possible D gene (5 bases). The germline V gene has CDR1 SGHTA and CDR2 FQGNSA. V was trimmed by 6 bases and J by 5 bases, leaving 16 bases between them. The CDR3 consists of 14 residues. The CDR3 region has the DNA TGTGCCAGCAGTTCAGGCGGAAGGGGAACTGAAGCTTTCTTT. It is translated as CASSSGGRGTEAFF.

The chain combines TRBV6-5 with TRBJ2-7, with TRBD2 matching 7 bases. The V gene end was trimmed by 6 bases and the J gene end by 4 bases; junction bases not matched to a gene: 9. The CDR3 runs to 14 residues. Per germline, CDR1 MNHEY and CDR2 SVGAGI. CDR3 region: CASSGGAGVYEQYF. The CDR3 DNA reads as TGTGCCAGCAGCGGTGGGGCGGGGGTGTACGAGCAGTACTTC.

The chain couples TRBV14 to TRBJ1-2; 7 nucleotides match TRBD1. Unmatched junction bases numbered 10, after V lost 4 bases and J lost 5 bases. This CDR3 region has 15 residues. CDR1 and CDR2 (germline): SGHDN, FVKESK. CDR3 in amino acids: CASSLGTANFYGYTF. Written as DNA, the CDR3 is TGTGCCAGCAGCCTTGGGACAGCGAATTTTTATGGCTACACCTTC.

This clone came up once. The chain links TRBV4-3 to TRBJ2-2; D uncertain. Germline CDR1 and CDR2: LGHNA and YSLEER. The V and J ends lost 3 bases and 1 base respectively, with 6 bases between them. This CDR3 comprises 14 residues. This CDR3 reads CASSHRGNTGELFF. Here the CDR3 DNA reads TGCGCCAGCAGCCATCGAGGGAACACCGGGGAGCTGTTTTTT.

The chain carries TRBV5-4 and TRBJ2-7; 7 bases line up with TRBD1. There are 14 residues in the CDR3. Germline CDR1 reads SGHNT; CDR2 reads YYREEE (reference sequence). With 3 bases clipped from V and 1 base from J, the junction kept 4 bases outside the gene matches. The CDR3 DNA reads TGTGCCAGCAGCTGGACAGGTAATTCCTACGAGCAGTACTTC. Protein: CASSWTGNSYEQYF.

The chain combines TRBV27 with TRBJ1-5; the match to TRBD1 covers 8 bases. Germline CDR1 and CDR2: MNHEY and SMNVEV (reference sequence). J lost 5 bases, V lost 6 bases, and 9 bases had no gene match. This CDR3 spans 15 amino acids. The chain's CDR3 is CASRGGTGPDQPQHF. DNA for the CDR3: TGTGCCAGCAGAGGGGGGACAGGCCCCGATCAGCCCCAGCATTTT.